The rows below give T cell receptor beta chains drawn from one sample of a study of shared clonotypes between healthy human individuals. TCRdb keeps only in-frame clones here, not all; method: immunoSEQ multiplex PCR. The sample consists of under 1,900,000 clones, 98% of them appearing once. The sequencing input was naive CD4+ T cells sorted from blood. The source is a man aged 25-40 years in good health. The conserved cysteine and the conserved F or W are not part of the CDR3 here. D genes are given only for firm matches. Only part of the rows carry a size: once, few, many, or a class if the clone is expanded.

clone_size: NA; v_call: TRBV5-1; d_call: TRBD2; cdr3_aa: ASSGGTSGHTDTQY
clone_size: NA; v_call: TRBV28; d_call: TRBD1; cdr3_aa: ASSLYDRGLNEQY
clone_size: NA; v_call: TRBV7-2; d_call: NA; cdr3_aa: ASSFRAGISYEQY
clone_size: once; v_call: TRBV5-1; d_call: TRBD1; cdr3_aa: ASRRDRDHTEAF
clone_size: NA; v_call: TRBV5-1; d_call: NA; cdr3_aa: ASSSGNEQY
clone_size: NA; v_call: TRBV7-2; d_call: NA; cdr3_aa: ASSKLIGTGGNTIY
clone_size: NA; v_call: TRBV5-5; d_call: NA; cdr3_aa: ASLTPSQPGANVLT
clone_size: NA; v_call: TRBV7-2; d_call: TRBD2; cdr3_aa: ASSLASGRVRTDTQY
clone_size: NA; v_call: TRBV2; d_call: TRBD1; cdr3_aa: ATTRDSNYGYT
clone_size: NA; v_call: TRBV27; d_call: TRBD2; cdr3_aa: ASSLAGESGPEQF
clone_size: NA; v_call: TRBV7-9; d_call: NA; cdr3_aa: ASSRTDTQY
clone_size: NA; v_call: TRBV11-2; d_call: NA; cdr3_aa: ASSLGRVWEQY